This passage covers 13 T cell receptor beta chains from one sample sequenced in a study of control samples from healthy donors and cancer patients. The method was immunoSEQ multiplex PCR; TCRdb's version includes in-frame clones alone and lacks a portion of them. The sample gives 400,000 to 500,000 clones, 75% to 95% of which show up once; roughly 6.4% is in the top ten. Sample: PBMCs. These receptors originate from a man between 40 and 49 years old with head and neck cancer.

The V gene is TRBV3-1 (or the pseudogene TRBV3-2), the J gene TRBJ2-7, with D tentatively TRBD1 (6 bases). The V end was cut by 3 bases, the J end by 6 bases, with 24 bases between. Per the germline V gene, CDR1 is LGHDT and CDR2 is YNNKEL (reference sequence). The CDR3 covers 17 residues. The DNA for the CDR3 is TGTGCCAGCAGCCATCCTAATAGGGGACAAAAGAGGGCCGAGCAGTACTTC. Its protein is CASSHPNRGQKRAEQYF.

This CDR3 is CASSYRLSSYNSPLHF. The CDR3 coding sequence is TGTGCCAGCAGTTATCGATTGAGCTCCTATAATTCACCCCTCCACTTT. The rearrangement uses TRBV28 and TRBJ1-6; D call uncertain. This CDR3 contains 16 residues. The V end lost 4 bases, the J end lost 0 bases, and 10 bases lay between the germline ends. The germline CDR1 and CDR2 sequences are MDHEN and SYDVKM.

The V and J genes are TRBV19 and TRBJ2-2; 9 nucleotides agree with TRBD1. Germline CDR1 reads LNHDA; CDR2 reads SQIVND (reference sequence). Trimming took 10 bases from V and 4 from J; bases not matched to a gene: 4. The CDR3 length is 13 residues. The CDR3 DNA is TGTGCCAATGGGACAGGGCCCACCGGGGAGCTGTTTTTT. Translated, it gives CANGTGPTGELFF.

This sequence joins TRBV14 and TRBJ2-3; D is possibly TRBD1 (5 bases). The CDR3 totals 13 residues. V was cut by 1 base and J by 6 bases, with 8 bases left in between. From germline, CDR1 is SGHDN and CDR2 FVKESK. CDR3 sequence reads: CASSQAGPDTQYF. The CDR3 DNA sequence: TGTGCCAGCAGCCAAGCAGGGCCCGATACGCAGTATTTT.

In this sample, this clone turned up once. V gene TRBV6-2 or TRBV6-3 combines with J gene TRBJ2-5; possibly TRBD2 for D (5 bases). Germline-derived CDR1 and CDR2 are MNHEY and SVGEGT. V was pared by 6 bases and J by 0 bases, with 14 bases between. This CDR3 is built from 15 residues. The CDR3 DNA sequence: TGTGCCAGCAGCCTTGACGGACTGTACCAAGAGACCCAGTACTTC. It specifies CASSLDGLYQETQYF.

The CDR3 here is CATAIQGGEKLFF. The CDR3 nucleotides read TGTGCCACCGCTATTCAGGGTGGGGAAAAACTGTTTTTT. The V and J genes are TRBV10-3 and TRBJ1-4, with D possibly being TRBD1 (5 bases). In germline, CDR1 is ENHRY, CDR2 SYGVKD. CDR3 length: 13 residues. Trimming removed 10 bases at V and 8 bases at J, with 17 bases between.

In DNA form, the CDR3 reads TGTGCCAGCAGCTTAGGCGGGGGGGGGCTCACCTATAATTCACCCCTCCACTTT. Residues: CASSLGGGGLTYNSPLHF. The rearrangement joins TRBV7-8 to TRBJ1-6, with TRBD1 as a possible D gene (6 bases). The CDR3 covers 18 residues. Looked up from germline, CDR1 is SGHVS and CDR2 is FQNEAQ. V lost 1 base and J 2 bases, leaving 15 bases between the germline ends. Full variable domain (rest looked up from reference TRBV7-8 and TRBJ1-6): GAGVSQSPRYKVAKRGQDVALRCDPISGHVSLFWYQQALGQGPEFLTYFQNEAQLDKSGLPSDRFFAERPEGSVSTLKIQRTQQEDSAVYLCASSLGGGGLTYNSPLHFGNGTRLTVT.

This clone was seen only once. The rearrangement links TRBV7-2 to TRBJ1-6; D gene unclear. Germline CDR1 is SGHTA and CDR2 is FQGNSA. V was pared by 1 base and J by 10 bases, with 14 bases between. The CDR3 has 15 residues. The CDR3 coding sequence is TGTGCCAGCAGCTTAGAATCGGTGCCAAACTCACCCCTCCACTTT. The encoded protein is CASSLESVPNSPLHF.

V and J are TRBV15 and TRBJ1-2; weak D call: TRBD1 (5 bases). This CDR3 comprises 15 residues. Germline V gene lookup returns CDR1 LNHNV and CDR2 YYDKDF (reference sequence). Trimming removed 0 bases at V and 4 bases at J, with 12 bases between. CDR3 amino acids: CATSRDAGRVYGYTF. In DNA form, the CDR3 reads TGTGCCACCAGCAGAGATGCCGGCAGGGTCTATGGCTACACCTTC.

The chain combines TRBV5-1 with TRBJ2-3; D may match TRBD1 or TRBD2 (5 bases each). V lost 3 bases and J 6 bases, leaving 20 bases between the germline ends. The CDR3 length is 16 residues. Germline loops: CDR1 SGHRS, CDR2 YFSETQ. This CDR3 is CASSSTGTNPVDTQYF. The CDR3 DNA is TGCGCCAGCAGCTCCACCGGGACCAACCCTGTGGATACGCAGTATTTT.

This rearrangement joins TRBV6-1 to TRBJ1-1, with D unclear. Trimming pared 2 bases from V and 0 bases from J, leaving 13 bases between. Germline assignment: CDR1 MNHNS and CDR2 SASEGT. This CDR3 spans 16 amino acids. In DNA, the CDR3 is TGTGCCAGCAGTGAATTGTGGCAGGCCATGAACACTGAAGCTTTCTTT. This translates into CASSELWQAMNTEAFF.

The chain joins TRBV3-1 (or the pseudogene TRBV3-2) to TRBJ1-1, with D unresolved. V was pared by 6 bases and J by 1 base, with 9 bases between. The germline CDR1 and CDR2 sequences are LGHDT and YNNKEL (reference sequence). CDR3 length: 13 residues. CDR3 region: CASRKSGNTEAFF. CDR3 DNA sequence: TGTGCCAGCAGAAAGAGCGGGAACACTGAAGCTTTCTTT.

The V and J genes are TRBV28 and TRBJ1-2, with a possible D match to TRBD1 (5 bases). Trimming left V 1 base short and J 1 base short, with 13 bases between. CDR3 length equals 16 residues. The germline V gene has CDR1 MDHEN and CDR2 SYDVKM. The CDR3 protein is CASSLSGDFINYGYTF. The CDR3 coding sequence is TGTGCCAGCAGTTTATCCGGGGACTTTATTAACTATGGCTACACCTTC.